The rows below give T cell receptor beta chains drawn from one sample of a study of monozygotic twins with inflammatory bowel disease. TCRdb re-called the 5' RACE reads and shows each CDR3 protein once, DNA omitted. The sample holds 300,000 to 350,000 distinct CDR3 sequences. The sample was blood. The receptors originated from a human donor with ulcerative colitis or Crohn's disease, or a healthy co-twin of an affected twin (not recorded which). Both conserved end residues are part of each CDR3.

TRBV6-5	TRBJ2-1	CASSYLAGLNEQFF
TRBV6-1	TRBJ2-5	CASTVGAKYQETQYF
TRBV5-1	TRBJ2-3	CASSLEFGSSTSF
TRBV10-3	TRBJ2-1	CAISGPLAGGPSAYNEQFF
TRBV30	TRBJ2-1	CAWSVGLAGGNEQFF
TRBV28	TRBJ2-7	CASSQQDYEQYF
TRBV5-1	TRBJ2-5	CASSPRTGRETQYF
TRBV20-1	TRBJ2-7	CSAHPANGNEQYF
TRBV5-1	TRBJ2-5	CASSLDGTSEETQYF
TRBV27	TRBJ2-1	CASSLRTGKVYNEQFF
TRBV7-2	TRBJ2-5	CASSTRAGTGKETQYF
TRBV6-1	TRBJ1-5	CASSEASGTRNQPQHF
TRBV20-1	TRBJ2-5	CSARGTFLETQYF
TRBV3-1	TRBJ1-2	CASSQGNLYGYTF
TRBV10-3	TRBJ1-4	CAISERAKGNEKLFF
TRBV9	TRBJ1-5	CANERETSGFHQPQHF
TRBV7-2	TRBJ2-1	CASSPGLRNNEQFF
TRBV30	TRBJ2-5	CAWSVRPGVLGETQYF
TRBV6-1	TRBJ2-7	CASAVREEQYF
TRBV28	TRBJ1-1	CASSSTPREAFF
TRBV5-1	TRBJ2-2	CASSSPGTANTGELFF
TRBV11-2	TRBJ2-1	CASSLVAPPYNEQFF
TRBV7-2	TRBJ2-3	CASSLGGGRAPQYF
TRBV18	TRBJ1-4	CASSRQGEYEKLFF
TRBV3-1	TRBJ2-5	CASSQDSGGGETQYF
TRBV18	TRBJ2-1	CASSPVSSTGPRITYNEQFF
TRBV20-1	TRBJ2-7	CSAGGDRAAYEQYF
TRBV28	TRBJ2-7	CASVNPGRLYEQYF
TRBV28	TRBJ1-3	CASRGQGRGGNTIYF
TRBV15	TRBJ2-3	CATSREGGTYTDTQYF
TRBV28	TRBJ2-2	CASSLALGNTGELFF
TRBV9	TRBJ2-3	CASSVEGFTDTQYF
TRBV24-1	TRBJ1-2	CATSAGRSDGYTF
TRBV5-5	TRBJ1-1	CASSLADFSEGMAFF
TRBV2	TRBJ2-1	CASRGVYNEQFF
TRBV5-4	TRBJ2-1	CASSLVGTSFPREQFF
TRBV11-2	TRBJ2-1	CASSFLGLAEYNEQFF
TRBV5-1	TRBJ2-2	CASSRRDTGELFF
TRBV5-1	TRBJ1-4	CASSVTGANEKLFF
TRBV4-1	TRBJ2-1	CASSQVDIISYNEQFF
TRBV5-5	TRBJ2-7	CASSFGLAVISYVQYF
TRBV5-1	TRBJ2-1	CASSQETSGRNHEQFF
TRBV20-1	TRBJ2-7	CSAGAGFYEQYF
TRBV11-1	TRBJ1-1	CASSLWATEAFF
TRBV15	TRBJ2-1	CATSRDRGSSYNEQFF
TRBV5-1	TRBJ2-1	CASSLVVASYNEQFF
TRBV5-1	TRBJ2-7	CASSRDGDYEQYF
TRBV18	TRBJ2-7	CASSPGLGAYEQCF
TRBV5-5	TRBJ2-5	CASSLNIGPRETQYF
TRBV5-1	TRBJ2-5	CASSLAPAVETQYF
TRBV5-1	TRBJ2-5	CASSLAAMGLQETQYF
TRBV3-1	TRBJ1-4	CASSQFEKLFF
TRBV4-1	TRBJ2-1	CASSQVGVRTYNEQFF
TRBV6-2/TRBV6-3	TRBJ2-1	CASSFGDSYNEQFF
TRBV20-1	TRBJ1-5	CSAFRGGNQPQHF
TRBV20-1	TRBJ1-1	CSASRGPVNTEAFF